This T cell receptor (beta chain) was sequenced in a study of blood T cell repertoires in COVID-19. Using immunoSEQ multiplex PCR, the repertoire was profiled, and TCRdb retains in-frame clones only, with some absent. The sample lists over 300,000 clones; roughly 87% were seen once. From germline, CDR1 is DFQATT and CDR2 SNEGSKA (reference sequence). This CDR3 comprises 13 residues. The J segment lost 7 bases and the V segment lost 3 bases, leaving 6 bases of the junction unmatched. Source material: PBMCs or T cells enriched from blood (not recorded which). The origin of this receptor is a young woman who had recovered from COVID-19. The rearrangement joins TRBV20-1 to TRBJ1-5; 7 bases agree with TRBD1. The CDR3 reads CSASIQGGQPQHF. The CDR3, as DNA: TGCAGTGCTAGTATCCAGGGGGGACAGCCCCAGCATTTT.